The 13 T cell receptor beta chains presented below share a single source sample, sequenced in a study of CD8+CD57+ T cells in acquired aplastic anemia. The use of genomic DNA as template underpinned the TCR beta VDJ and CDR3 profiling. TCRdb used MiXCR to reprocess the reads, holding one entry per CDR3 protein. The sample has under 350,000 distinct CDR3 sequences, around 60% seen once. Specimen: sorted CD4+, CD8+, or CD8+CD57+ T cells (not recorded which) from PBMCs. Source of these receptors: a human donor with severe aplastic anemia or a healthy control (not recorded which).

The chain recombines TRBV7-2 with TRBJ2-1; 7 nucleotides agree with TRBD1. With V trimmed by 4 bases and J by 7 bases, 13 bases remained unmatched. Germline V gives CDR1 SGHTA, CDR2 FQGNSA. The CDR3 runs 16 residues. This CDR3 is CASSSTRQGRLNEQFF. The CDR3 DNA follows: TGTGCCAGCAGCTCAACACGACAGGGTAGACTGAATGAGCAGTTCTTC.

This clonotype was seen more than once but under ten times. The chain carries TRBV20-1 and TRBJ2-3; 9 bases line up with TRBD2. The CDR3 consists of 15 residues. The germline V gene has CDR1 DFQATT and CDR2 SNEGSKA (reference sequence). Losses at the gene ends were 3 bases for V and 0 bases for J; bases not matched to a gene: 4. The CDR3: CSASGLAGSTDTQYF. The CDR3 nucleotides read TGCAGTGCTAGCGGTCTAGCGGGGAGCACAGATACGCAGTATTTT.

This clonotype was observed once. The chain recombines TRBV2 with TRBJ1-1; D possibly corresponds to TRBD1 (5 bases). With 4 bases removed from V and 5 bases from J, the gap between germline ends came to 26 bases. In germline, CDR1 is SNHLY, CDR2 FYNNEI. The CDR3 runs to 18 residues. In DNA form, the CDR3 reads TGTGCCAGCAGTGCGGGTCGGAGGACTGGGGCGTCGGGTACTGAAGCTTTCTTT. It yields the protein CASSAGRRTGASGTEAFF.

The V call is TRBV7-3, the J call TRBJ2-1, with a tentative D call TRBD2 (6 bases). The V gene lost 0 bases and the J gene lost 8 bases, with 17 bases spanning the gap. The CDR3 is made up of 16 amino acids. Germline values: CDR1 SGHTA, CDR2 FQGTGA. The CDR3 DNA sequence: TGTGCCAGCAGCTTAACCGGAACGGGGGTGGGAGATGAGCAGTTCTTC. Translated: CASSLTGTGVGDEQFF.

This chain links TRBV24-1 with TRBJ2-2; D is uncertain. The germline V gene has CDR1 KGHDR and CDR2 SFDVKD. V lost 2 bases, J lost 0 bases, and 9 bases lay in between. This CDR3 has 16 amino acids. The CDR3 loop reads CATSDSEASNTGELFF. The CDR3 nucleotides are TGTGCCACCAGTGATTCTGAAGCATCGAACACCGGGGAGCTGTTTTTT.

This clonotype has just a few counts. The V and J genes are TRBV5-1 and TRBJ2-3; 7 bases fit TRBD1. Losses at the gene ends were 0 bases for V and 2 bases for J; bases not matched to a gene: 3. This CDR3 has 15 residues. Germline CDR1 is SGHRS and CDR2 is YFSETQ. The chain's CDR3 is CASSLGGGATDTQYF. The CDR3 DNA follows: TGCGCCAGCAGCTTGGGAGGGGGCGCCACAGATACGCAGTATTTT.

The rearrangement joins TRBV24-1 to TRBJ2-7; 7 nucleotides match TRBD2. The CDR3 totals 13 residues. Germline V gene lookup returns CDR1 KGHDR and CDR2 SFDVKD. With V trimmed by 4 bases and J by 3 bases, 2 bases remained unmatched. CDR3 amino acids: CATSDRGDYEQYF. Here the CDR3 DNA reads TGTGCCACCAGTGACCGGGGGGACTACGAGCAGTACTTC.

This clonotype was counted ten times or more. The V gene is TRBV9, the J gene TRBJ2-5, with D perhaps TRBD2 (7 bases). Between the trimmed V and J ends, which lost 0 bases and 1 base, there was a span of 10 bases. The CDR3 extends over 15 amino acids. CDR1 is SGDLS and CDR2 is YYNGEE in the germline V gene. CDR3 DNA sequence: TGTGCCAGCAGCGTAGCGGGGGGCCTCCAAGAGACCCAGTACTTC. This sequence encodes CASSVAGGLQETQYF.

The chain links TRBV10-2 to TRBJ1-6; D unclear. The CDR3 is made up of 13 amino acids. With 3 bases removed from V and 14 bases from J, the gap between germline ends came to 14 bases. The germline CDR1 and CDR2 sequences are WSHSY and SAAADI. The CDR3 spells CASSEYPIRALHF. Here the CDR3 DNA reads TGCGCCAGCAGTGAATACCCTATTCGGGCCCTCCACTTT.

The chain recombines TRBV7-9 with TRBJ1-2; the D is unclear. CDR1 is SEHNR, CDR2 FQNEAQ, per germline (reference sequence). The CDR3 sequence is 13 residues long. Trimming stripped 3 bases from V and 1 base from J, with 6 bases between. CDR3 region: CASSFAVNYGYTF. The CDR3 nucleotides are TGTGCCAGCAGCTTTGCGGTTAACTATGGCTACACCTTC.

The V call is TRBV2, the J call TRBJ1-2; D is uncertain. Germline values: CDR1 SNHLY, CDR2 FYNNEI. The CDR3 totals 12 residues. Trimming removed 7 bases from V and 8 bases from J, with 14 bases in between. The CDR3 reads CASMGGAGGYTF. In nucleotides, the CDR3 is TGTGCCAGCATGGGTGGAGCTGGCGGCTACACCTTC.

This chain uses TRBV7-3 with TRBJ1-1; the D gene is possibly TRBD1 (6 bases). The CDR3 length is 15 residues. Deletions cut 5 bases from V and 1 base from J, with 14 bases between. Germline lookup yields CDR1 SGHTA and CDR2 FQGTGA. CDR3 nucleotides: TGTGCCAGCAGCGCCTACAGGGAGCAGAACACTGAAGCTTTCTTT. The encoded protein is CASSAYREQNTEAFF.

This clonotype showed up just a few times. The CDR3 here is CAWSVLWGGNEQFF. As DNA, the CDR3 is TGTGCCTGGAGTGTTCTGTGGGGGGGCAATGAGCAGTTCTTC. V usage is TRBV30 and J usage is TRBJ2-1, with 7 positions matching TRBD2. Per the germline V gene, CDR1 is GTSNPN and CDR2 is SVGIG (reference sequence). The CDR3 consists of 14 residues. J lost 6 bases, V lost 0 bases, and 5 bases had no gene match.